Listed below are T cell receptor beta chains from one sample, sequenced in a study of blood T cell repertoires in COVID-19. Assay used: immunoSEQ multiplex PCR; TCRdb lists only in-frame clones, some missing. The sample includes 650,000 to 800,000 clones, around 89% of them seen just once. Sequenced: peripheral blood. The receptors derive from a woman under 30 with acute or convalescent COVID-19. Each CDR3 is given with its conserved first and last residue. The D gene is left open where the match is weak. Clone size is not always given. Where it is, it says once, few, many or a class for expanded clones.

J | D | size | V | CDR3 | DNA
TRBJ2-7 | . | . | TRBV5-1 | CASSLAGALLAPFSYEQYF | TGCGCCAGCAGCTTGGCAGGGGCCCTCTTGGCCCCCTTCTCCTACGAGCAGTACTTC
TRBJ1-2 | . | . | TRBV30 | CAWRRREGYGYTF | TGTGCCTGGAGACGCAGGGAGGGCTATGGCTACACCTTC
TRBJ2-7 | . | . | TRBV5-1 | CASSQEPGLSYEQYF | TGCGCCAGCAGCCAGGAACCAGGTCTATCCTACGAGCAGTACTTC
TRBJ2-7 | . | . | TRBV5-5 | CASRPTGRGYEQYF | TGTGCCAGCAGACCAACAGGGAGGGGATACGAGCAGTACTTC
TRBJ1-1 | TRBD1 | . | TRBV30 | CAWSAIQGGTEAFF | TGTGCCTGGAGTGCCATACAGGGGGGGACTGAAGCTTTCTTT
TRBJ1-2 | . | once | TRBV14 | CASSHGGALYGYTF | TGTGCCAGCAGCCACGGGGGTGCTCTATATGGCTACACCTTC
TRBJ1-2 | . | . | TRBV7-9 | CASSLPRQSHGYTF | TGTGCCAGCAGCTTGCCAAGACAATCCCATGGCTACACCTTC
TRBJ1-2 | TRBD1 | few | TRBV19 | CASSIRMDRSHGYTF | TGTGCCAGTAGTATCCGAATGGACAGGTCCCACGGCTACACCTTC
TRBJ2-2 | TRBD2 | . | TRBV5-6 | CASSPRTSGVTGELFF | TGTGCCAGCAGTCCCCGGACTAGCGGGGTCACCGGGGAGCTGTTTTTT
TRBJ1-3 | . | once | TRBV7-2 | CASSLNRAGNTIYF | TGTGCCAGCAGCCTTAACAGGGCTGGAAACACCATATATTTT
TRBJ2-1 | TRBD1 | . | TRBV11-1 | CASSPRDRGIHEQFF | TGTGCCAGCAGCCCTCGGGACAGGGGTATCCATGAGCAGTTCTTC
TRBJ2-3 | TRBD2 | . | TRBV7-2 | CASSFSSGGTDTQYF | TGTGCCAGCAGCTTCTCTAGCGGGGGCACAGATACGCAGTATTTT
TRBJ2-5 | . | . | TRBV4-1 | CASSQVAGETQYF | TGCGCCAGCAGCCAAGTAGCCGGAGAGACCCAGTACTTC
TRBJ1-1 | . | . | TRBV21-1 | CASSNVWAIGQMNTEAFF | TGTGCCAGCAGCAATGTGTGGGCCATTGGACAGATGAACACTGAAGCTTTCTTT
TRBJ2-7 | . | few | TRBV24-1 | CATSDLASGAEQYF | TGTGCCACCAGTGATTTGGCGTCTGGGGCGGAGCAGTACTTC
TRBJ1-6 | TRBD1 | . | TRBV7-9 | CASSYLTGGFQSPLHF | TGTGCCAGCAGTTACCTGACAGGGGGTTTCCAATCACCCCTCCACTTT
TRBJ2-7 | . | . | TRBV11-2 | CASRGGREQYF | TGTGCCAGCCGAGGGGGTAGGGAGCAGTACTTC
TRBJ2-1 | TRBD2 | . | TRBV7-7 | CASSLGSLAVNEQFF | TGTGCCAGCAGCTTAGGTTCGCTAGCGGTCAATGAGCAGTTCTTC
TRBJ1-5 | . | . | TRBV19 | CASSADRFQPQHF | TGTGCCAGTAGTGCGGACAGATTTCAGCCCCAGCATTTT
TRBJ1-3 | . | . | TRBV6-5 | CASSYDPWESGNTIYF | TGTGCCAGCAGCTACGACCCGTGGGAGTCTGGAAACACCATATATTTT
TRBJ2-7 | TRBD1 | . | TRBV28 | CASSHDPGQLFSEQYF | TGTGCCAGCAGTCACGACCCGGGACAGTTGTTCAGCGAGCAGTACTTC
TRBJ2-3 | . | . | TRBV5-4 | CASSLDGTSTDTQYF | TGTGCCAGCAGCTTAGATGGGACTAGCACAGATACGCAGTATTTT
TRBJ2-1 | TRBD2 | once | TRBV11-2 | CASSLVGTRYNEQFF | TGTGCCAGCAGCTTGGTAGGGACTAGATACAATGAGCAGTTCTTC
TRBJ2-1 | . | many | TRBV28 | CASSSRDYNEQFF | TGTGCCAGCAGTTCACGCGACTACAATGAGCAGTTCTTC
TRBJ1-1 | . | once | TRBV12-5 | CASADRFMNTEAFF | TGTGCTAGTGCTGACAGATTTATGAACACTGAAGCTTTCTTT
TRBJ2-1 | . | . | TRBV24-1 | CATSDLIPGHHSYNEQFF | TGTGCCACCAGTGATTTGATTCCGGGACACCACTCCTACAATGAGCAGTTCTTC
TRBJ2-7 | . | . | TRBV4-3 | CASSQDGFGRSYEQYF | TGCGCCAGCAGCCAAGATGGATTCGGCAGGTCCTACGAGCAGTACTTC
TRBJ1-1 | . | . | TRBV4-1 | CASRYPAGGKGEAFF | TGCGCCAGCAGATACCCCGCCGGGGGGAAGGGTGAAGCTTTCTTT
TRBJ1-5 | TRBD1 | . | TRBV4-3 | CASSHSDRGNQPQHF | TGCGCCAGCAGCCATTCAGACAGGGGCAATCAGCCCCAGCATTTT
TRBJ1-1 | . | . | TRBV6-6 | CAIGHPNTEAFF | TGTGCCATAGGACACCCGAACACTGAAGCTTTCTTT
TRBJ2-7 | TRBD2 | once | TRBV5-4 | CASSSWTSGGPSF | TGTGCCAGCAGCTCCTGGACTAGCGGGGGGCCTTCGTTC
TRBJ1-2 | . | many | TRBV5-6 | CASSLGDADGYTF | TGTGCCAGCAGCTTGGGTGACGCGGATGGCTACACCTTC
TRBJ1-3 | . | . | TRBV4-2 | CASSQAGGNTIYF | TGTGCCAGCAGCCAAGCCGGTGGAAACACCATATATTTT